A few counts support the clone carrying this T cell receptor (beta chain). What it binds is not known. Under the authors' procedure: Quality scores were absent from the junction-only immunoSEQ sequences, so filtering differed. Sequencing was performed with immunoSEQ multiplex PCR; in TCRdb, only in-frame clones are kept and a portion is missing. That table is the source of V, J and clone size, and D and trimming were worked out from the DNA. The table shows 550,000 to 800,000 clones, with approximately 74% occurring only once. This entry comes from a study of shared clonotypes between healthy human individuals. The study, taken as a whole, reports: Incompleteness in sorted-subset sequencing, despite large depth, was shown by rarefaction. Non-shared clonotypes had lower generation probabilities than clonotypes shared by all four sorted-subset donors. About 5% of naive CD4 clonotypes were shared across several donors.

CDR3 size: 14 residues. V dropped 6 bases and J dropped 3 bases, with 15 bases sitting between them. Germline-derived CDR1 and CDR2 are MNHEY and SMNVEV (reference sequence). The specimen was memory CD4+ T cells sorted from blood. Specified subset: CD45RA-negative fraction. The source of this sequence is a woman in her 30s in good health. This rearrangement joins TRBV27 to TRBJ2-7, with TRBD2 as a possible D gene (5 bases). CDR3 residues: CASRLTGNFYEQYF. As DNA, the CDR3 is TGTGCCAGCAGACTAACCGGGAACTTCTACGAGCAGTACTTC.